The 19 T cell receptor beta chains listed next were all sequenced from one sample in a study of T cell responses to AZD1222 COVID-19 vaccine. The repertoire was sequenced with immunoSEQ multiplex PCR; TCRdb's copy has only in-frame clones and lacks some. The repertoire holds 150,000 to 200,000 clones, nearly 95% seen once, with around 1.9% in the top ten. The source material was peripheral blood, sampled 28 days after the second AZD1222 dose. The receptors were sampled from an adult who received the AZD1222 COVID-19 vaccine.

The chain couples TRBV30 to TRBJ2-1; possibly TRBD1 for D (7 bases). CDR1 and CDR2 (germline): GTSNPN, SVGIG (reference sequence). The CDR3 runs 13 residues. V was cut by 4 bases and J by 10 bases, with 17 bases left in between. CDR3 sequence: CAWTPAGGYEQFF. The DNA for the CDR3 is TGTGCCTGGACTCCCGCAGGGGGGTACGAGCAGTTCTTC.

The rearrangement links TRBV19 to TRBJ2-2, with 7 bases that match TRBD2. Germline trimming cut 5 bases from V and 7 bases from J; bases unmatched to any gene: 7. This CDR3 is built from 14 residues. The germline V gene has CDR1 LNHDA and CDR2 SQIVND (reference sequence). The CDR3, as DNA: TGTGCCAGTAGTTTGGCGACTAGCAGCGGGGAGCTGTTTTTT. Translation: CASSLATSSGELFF.

The chain combines TRBV5-4 with TRBJ2-7, with D unclear. Germline CDR1 SGHNT, CDR2 YYREEE (reference sequence). The CDR3 loop spans 16 amino acids. The V gene lost 8 bases and the J gene lost 3 bases, with 24 bases spanning the gap. This CDR3 is CARRPETFRHLYEQYF. The DNA of the CDR3 is TGTGCCAGACGGCCAGAAACGTTCAGACACCTCTACGAGCAGTACTTC.

The V call is TRBV7-9, the J call TRBJ1-1; possible D gene TRBD1, 6 bases. Looked up from germline, CDR1 is SEHNR and CDR2 is FQNEAQ (reference sequence). This CDR3 has 14 residues. Trimming took 5 bases from V and 6 from J, leaving 16 bases between them. The CDR3, as DNA: TGTGCCAGCAGCCGGTCGGCAGGGGTGGCTGAAGCTTTCTTT. Its translation: CASSRSAGVAEAFF.

The chain has TRBV7-8 and TRBJ2-1; TRBD2 aligns across 8 bases. The CDR3 spans 16 residues. The V segment lost 6 bases and the J segment 2 bases; nucleotides outside the gene matches: 9. Germline lookup yields CDR1 SGHVS and CDR2 FQNEAQ. The CDR3 sequence is CASRYSGVDTYNEQFF. For the CDR3, the DNA is TGTGCCAGCAGGTATAGCGGGGTGGATACCTACAATGAGCAGTTCTTC.

V and J are TRBV27 and TRBJ1-1; D remains ambiguous. This CDR3 has 13 amino acids. V was clipped by 2 bases and J by 5 bases, with 9 bases between them. Germline V gene sequence: CDR1 MNHEY, CDR2 SMNVEV (reference sequence). The CDR3: CASSLGASTEAFF. CDR3 bases: TGTGCCAGCAGTTTAGGCGCTTCTACTGAAGCTTTCTTT.

This clone was observed a single time. The CDR3 DNA reads TGTGCCAGCAGGGGCCCCCAGGGGATGGGGCCAGATACGCAGTATTTT. Protein sequence: CASRGPQGMGPDTQYF. The gene calls are TRBV2 and TRBJ2-3, with D possibly matching TRBD1 (6 bases). This CDR3 comprises 16 residues. Per germline, CDR1 SNHLY and CDR2 FYNNEI. V lost 6 bases to trimming and J lost 4 bases, with 20 bases between them.

V usage is TRBV20-1 and J usage is TRBJ2-5, with a tentative D call TRBD1 (6 bases). The CDR3 spans 11 residues. The germline CDR1 and CDR2 sequences are DFQATT and SNEGSKA (reference sequence). V lost 7 bases and J lost 2, with 8 bases in between. For the CDR3, the DNA is TGCAGTGGAGACAGGCAAGAGACCCAGTACTTC. This sequence encodes CSGDRQETQYF.

V usage is TRBV4-1 and J usage is TRBJ2-1, with D tentatively TRBD2 (6 bases). Trimming removed 3 bases at V and 4 bases at J, with 13 bases between. Looked up from germline, CDR1 is MGHRA and CDR2 is YSYEKL. The CDR3 extends over 15 amino acids. CDR3 nucleotide sequence: TGCGCCAGCAGCCAGTCTAGCGAACAATACAATGAGCAGTTCTTC. This codes for CASSQSSEQYNEQFF.

The V and J genes are TRBV6-6 and TRBJ2-4; TRBD1 is a possible D gene (6 bases). Germline V CDR1 and CDR2: MNHNY, SVGAGI (reference sequence). V was cut by 2 bases and J by 0 bases, with 8 bases left in between. This CDR3 spans 15 amino acids. CDR3 DNA: TGTGCCAGCAGTTACGGACAGCTAGCCAAAAACATTCAGTACTTC. Translated, it gives CASSYGQLAKNIQYF.

The chain recombines TRBV29-1 with TRBJ2-7, with TRBD2 identical over 7 bases. Germline values: CDR1 SQVTM, CDR2 ANQGSEA. The length of the CDR3 is 15 residues. CDR3 loop: CRAATRGTNTYEQYF. The CDR3 DNA is TGCAGAGCAGCCACTCGCGGGACTAACACCTACGAGCAGTACTTC.

The CDR3 DNA sequence: TGTGCCAGCAGCCTAGGACAGGGAGGACATGGCTACACCTTC. It is translated as CASSLGQGGHGYTF. The rearrangement joins TRBV14 to TRBJ1-2; 8 nucleotides line up with TRBD1. The germline CDR1 and CDR2 sequences are SGHDN and FVKESK. This CDR3 is 14 amino acids long. J was trimmed by 6 bases and V by 4 bases; bases with no gene match: 7.

This chain joins TRBV4-3 and TRBJ1-1; 8 bases match TRBD1. The CDR3 is 14 residues long. Germline V gene sequence: CDR1 LGHNA, CDR2 YSLEER. V lost 6 bases, J lost 3 bases, and 6 bases stayed unmatched. The chain's CDR3 is CASRTGTGDTEAFF. The CDR3 DNA reads as TGCGCCAGCAGGACCGGGACAGGCGACACTGAAGCTTTCTTT.

A single count supports this clone. This chain connects TRBV28 to TRBJ2-1; D is ambiguous. CDR3 length: 12 residues. V was trimmed by 5 bases and J by 6 bases, leaving 8 bases between them. Germline-derived CDR1 and CDR2 are MDHEN and SYDVKM. CDR3 loop: CASSPYGNEQFF. The CDR3 nucleotides are TGTGCCAGCAGTCCCTACGGCAATGAGCAGTTCTTC.

This chain joins TRBV5-6 and TRBJ1-5; the D is unclear. Trimming pared 0 bases from V and 3 bases from J, leaving 7 bases between. This CDR3 has 14 amino acids. CDR1 and CDR2 (germline): SGHDT, YYEEEE. In nucleotides, the CDR3 is TGTGCCAGCAGCTTGGGAGGATCCAATCAGCCCCAGCATTTT. Amino acids: CASSLGGSNQPQHF. Complete variable domain (other parts from reference TRBV5-6 and TRBJ1-5): DAGVTQSPTHLIKTRGQQVTLRCSPKSGHDTVSWYQQALGQGPQFIFQYYEEEERQRGNFPDRFSGHQFPNYSSELNVNALLLGDSALYLCASSLGGSNQPQHFGDGTRLSIL.

This chain uses TRBV29-1 with TRBJ1-1; unclear D gene. The CDR3 has 11 amino acids. Trimming left V 4 bases short and J 7 bases short, with 10 bases between. The germline V gene has CDR1 SQVTM and CDR2 ANQGSEA. The CDR3 DNA reads as TGCAGCGTTGTATTCCCAGGTGAAGCTTTCTTT. This translates into CSVVFPGEAFF.

The rearrangement joins TRBV9 to TRBJ2-7, with 8 bases matching TRBD1. The CDR3 is 14 amino acids. Unmatched junction bases numbered 7, after V lost 3 bases and J lost 5 bases. Per germline, CDR1 SGDLS and CDR2 YYNGEE. The CDR3 DNA follows: TGTGCCAGCAGCGCCGCAGGGGGCGGCGACGAGCAGTACTTC. This translates into CASSAAGGGDEQYF.

The rearrangement links TRBV5-1 to TRBJ2-3, with D hard to call. Germline CDR1 is SGHRS and CDR2 is YFSETQ. V was clipped by 3 bases and J by 0 bases, with 2 bases between them. The CDR3 sequence is 12 residues long. CDR3 sequence reads: CASSYSTDTQYF. Written as DNA, the CDR3 is TGCGCCAGCAGCTACAGCACAGATACGCAGTATTTT. Looking up the rest from reference TRBV5-1 and TRBJ2-3 gives the full variable domain: KAGVTQTPRYLIKTRGQQVTLSCSPISGHRSVSWYQQTPGQGLQFLFEYFSETQRNKGNFPGRFSGRQFSNSRSEMNVSTLELGDSALYLCASSYSTDTQYFGPGTRLTVL.

This clone was observed once. The chain has TRBV28 and TRBJ1-2, with D possibly being TRBD1 (5 bases). V lost 1 base, J lost 0 bases, and 12 bases lay in between. The germline V gene encodes CDR1 MDHEN and CDR2 SYDVKM. The CDR3 totals 16 residues. The CDR3 coding sequence is TGTGCCAGCAGTTTATACCTTCGGACAACTAACTATGGCTACACCTTC. Translation: CASSLYLRTTNYGYTF.